This T cell receptor beta chain came from a study of cytomegalovirus exposure and HLA in healthy donors. The study's findings and limits: Later genetic work tied a missense DCLRE1C variant to beta-chain V and J trimming.

Trimming removed 4 bases at V and 1 base at J, with 11 bases between. The CDR3 totals 14 residues. Germline CDR1 is MNHNS and CDR2 is SASEGT. Amplification used 60 Vbeta primers and 13 Jbeta primers. The data were produced by immunoSEQ multiplex PCR, yet TCRdb's version contains in-frame clones alone and is incomplete. This repertoire includes about 46,000 clones. There were likely unrecorded immune exposures, though donors were nominally healthy when sampled. As to this clone: Its antigen is as yet unknown.

This TCR derives from a woman in her thirties or forties in good health and CMV-seronegative. What was sequenced was PBMCs. This sequence joins TRBV6-1 and TRBJ2-7, with D uncertain. The CDR3: CASSARPGSYEQYF. The CDR3 DNA sequence: TGTGCCAGCAGTGCGAGACCAGGTTCCTACGAGCAGTACTTC.